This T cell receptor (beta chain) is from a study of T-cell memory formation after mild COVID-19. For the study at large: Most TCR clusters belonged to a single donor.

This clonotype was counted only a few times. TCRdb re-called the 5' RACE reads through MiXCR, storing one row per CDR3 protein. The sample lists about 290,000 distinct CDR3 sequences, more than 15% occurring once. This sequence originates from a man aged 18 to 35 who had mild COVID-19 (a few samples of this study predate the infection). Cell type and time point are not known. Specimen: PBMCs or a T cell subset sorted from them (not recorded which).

The CDR3 here is CSARGGKSSYEQYV. The DNA for the CDR3 is TGCAGTGCTAGGGGAGGAAAGAGCTCCTACGAGCAGTACGTC. J is TRBJ2-7 and V is TRBV20-1, with a weak D call TRBD2 (6 bases). V gave up 3 bases and J gave up 0 bases, with 12 bases separating them. Germline CDR1 is DFQATT and CDR2 is SNEGSKA (reference sequence). The CDR3 covers 14 residues.